This entry lists 2 T cell receptor beta chains sequenced from one sample in a study of blood T cell repertoires in COVID-19. The data were produced by immunoSEQ multiplex PCR, yet TCRdb's version contains in-frame clones alone and is incomplete. The sample carries roughly 200,000 clones, just over 85% recorded once. The sample was peripheral blood. Source of these receptors: a young man with active or convalescent COVID-19.

The chain carries TRBV15 and TRBJ2-7; D possibly corresponds to TRBD2 (5 bases). The germline V and J ends were trimmed by 1 base and 6 bases, with 7 bases remaining between them. The CDR3 is 12 residues long. Germline CDR1 LNHNV, CDR2 YYDKDF (reference sequence). CDR3 protein: CATSRVGGEQYF. The CDR3 DNA reads TGTGCCACCAGCAGAGTTGGAGGCGAGCAGTACTTC.

This clone was detected only once. This chain uses TRBV29-1 with TRBJ2-3; 11 bases match TRBD2. The CDR3 runs 14 residues. Germline CDR1 and CDR2: SQVTM and ANQGSEA. V trimming: 6 bases; J trimming: 5 bases; junction bases outside the gene matches: 7. Written as DNA, the CDR3 is TGCAGCGTGGGAACTAGCGGGAGTCGAGATACGCAGTATTTT. It translates to CSVGTSGSRDTQYF.